This T cell receptor (beta chain) derives from a study of response to subunit inactivated influenza vaccine (dated by TCRdb to 2016 to 2019). Describing the broader study: Deep quantitative T cell receptor repertoire profiling was used in the study to track responses to a trivalent subunit inactivated influenza vaccine.

The library was generated by RT-PCR. Sequencing instrument: Illumina HiSeq 2500. TCRdb reprocessing: public reads trimmed at Q25 with fastp, clones called with MiXCR, in-frame beta chains kept. Records with the same CDR3 protein are collapsed into one entry carrying the most frequent genes and DNA. The sample table records about 650,000 distinct CDR3 sequences; about 14% of these occur just once. Together, the top ten hold 7.6% of the sample. The CDR3 runs 16 residues from the cysteine to the phenylalanine. Left in the record is the CDR3 DNA by itself, 48 bases read in frame from the first base. The germline V gene yields SGHRS for CDR1 and YFSETQ for CDR2. V and J are trimmed by 7 bases and 5 bases, and the gene matches miss 14 bases of the junction. Broader findings and caveats from the paper: It was suggested by the authors that each seasonal influenza vaccination may recruit only a limited number of new T cells.

Of note for this clonotype: Its antigen is still unknown. No base-level quality is on record; no much larger clone is a single base apart.

The sequence links TRBV5-1 to TRBJ2-4; 8 bases in the middle match TRBD1. The receptor comes from a man in his fifties or sixties who received an inactivated influenza vaccine. Donor details come from another sample of the same person, matched by shared clones. The sample in question was PBMCs from blood, obtained about 14 days before vaccination. The CDR3 protein sequence reads: CASPKGLGGQENIQYF. The sequenced DNA is TGCGCCAGCCCGAAAGGATTGGGGGGACAGGAAAACATTCAGTACTTC. With all but the CDR3 taken from the reference TRBV5-1 and TRBJ2-4 genes, the full variable domain is: KAGVTQTPRYLIKTRGQQVTLSCSPISGHRSVSWYQQTPGQGLQFLFEYFSETQRNKGNFPGRFSGRQFSNSRSEMNVSTLELGDSALYLCASPKGLGGQENIQYFGAGTRLSVL.